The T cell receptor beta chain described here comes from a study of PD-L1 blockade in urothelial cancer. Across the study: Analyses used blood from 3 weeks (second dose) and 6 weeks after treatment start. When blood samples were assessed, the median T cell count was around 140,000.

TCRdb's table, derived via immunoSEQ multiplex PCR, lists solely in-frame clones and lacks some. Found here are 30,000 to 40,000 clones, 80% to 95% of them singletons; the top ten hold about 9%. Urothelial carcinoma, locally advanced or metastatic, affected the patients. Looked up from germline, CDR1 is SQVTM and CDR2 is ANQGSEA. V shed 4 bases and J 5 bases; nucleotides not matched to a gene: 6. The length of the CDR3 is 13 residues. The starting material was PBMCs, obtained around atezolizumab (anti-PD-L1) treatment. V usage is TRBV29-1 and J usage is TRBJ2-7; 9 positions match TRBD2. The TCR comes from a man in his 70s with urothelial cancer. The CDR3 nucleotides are TGCAGCGTTGCGGGACTAGCTTACGACGAGCAGTACTTC. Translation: CSVAGLAYDEQYF.